Sequencing of this TCR beta chain was carried out in a study of CD4 T cells in relation to SARS-CoV-2 and coronaviruses. This CDR3 comprises 16 residues. Trimming pared 0 bases from V and 1 base from J, leaving 12 bases between. Germline V gives CDR1 SGHDN, CDR2 FVKESK. Overall study results and limits: The assay detects memory recall responses, not culture-primed primary responses.

As regards this clone: Its antigen is unknown.

Naive and memory CD4+ T cell DNA was deep-sequenced without culture. Measured with immunoSEQ multiplex PCR; TCRdb has only the in-frame clones, and not every one. The sample contains under 50,000 clones, approximately 87% of which appear only once. Specimen: memory CD4+ T cells from PBMCs. This clonotype originated in an adult with COVID-19. The J gene is TRBJ2-5, the V gene TRBV14; D may be TRBD2 (5 bases). CDR3 sequence reads: CASSQDRGLSQETQYF. The CDR3, as DNA: TGTGCCAGCAGCCAAGATCGAGGGTTGTCCCAAGAGACCCAGTACTTC.